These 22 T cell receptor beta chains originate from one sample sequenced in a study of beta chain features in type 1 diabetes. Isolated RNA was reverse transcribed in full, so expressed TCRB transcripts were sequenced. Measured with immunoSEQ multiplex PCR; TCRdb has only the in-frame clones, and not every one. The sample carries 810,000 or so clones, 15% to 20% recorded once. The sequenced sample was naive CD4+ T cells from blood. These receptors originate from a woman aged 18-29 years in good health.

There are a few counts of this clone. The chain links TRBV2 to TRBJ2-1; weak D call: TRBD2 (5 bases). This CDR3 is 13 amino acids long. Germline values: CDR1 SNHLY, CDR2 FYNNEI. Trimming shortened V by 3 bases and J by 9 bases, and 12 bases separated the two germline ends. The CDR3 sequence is CASSEWERGEQFF. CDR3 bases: TGTGCCAGCAGTGAGTGGGAGCGAGGTGAGCAGTTCTTC.

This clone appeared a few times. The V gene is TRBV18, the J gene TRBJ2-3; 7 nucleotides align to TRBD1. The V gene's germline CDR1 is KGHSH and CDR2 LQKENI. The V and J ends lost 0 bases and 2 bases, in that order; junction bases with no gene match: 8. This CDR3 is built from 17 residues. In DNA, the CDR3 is TGTGCCAGCTCACCACCCCGGACAGGAACCCTCACAGATACGCAGTATTTT. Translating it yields CASSPPRTGTLTDTQYF. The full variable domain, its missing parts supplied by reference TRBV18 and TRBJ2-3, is NAGVMQNPRHLVRRRGQEARLRCSPMKGHSHVYWYRQLPEEGLKFMVYLQKENIIDESGMPKERFSAEFPKEGPSILRIQQVVRGDSAAYFCASSPPRTGTLTDTQYFGPGTRLTVL.

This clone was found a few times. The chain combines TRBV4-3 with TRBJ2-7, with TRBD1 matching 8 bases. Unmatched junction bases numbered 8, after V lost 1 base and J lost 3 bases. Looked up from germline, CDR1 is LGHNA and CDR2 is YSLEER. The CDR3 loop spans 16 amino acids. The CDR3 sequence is CASSQAWTGKGYEQYF. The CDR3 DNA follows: TGCGCCAGCAGCCAAGCGTGGACAGGGAAAGGCTACGAGCAGTACTTC.

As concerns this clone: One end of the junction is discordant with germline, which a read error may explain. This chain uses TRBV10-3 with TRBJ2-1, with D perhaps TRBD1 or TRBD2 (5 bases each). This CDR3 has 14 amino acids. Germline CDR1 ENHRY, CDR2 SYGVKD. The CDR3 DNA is TGTGCCAGCAGTGAGGGGATCCCAGCCGCTGAGCAGTTCTTC. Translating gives CASSEGIPAAEQFF.

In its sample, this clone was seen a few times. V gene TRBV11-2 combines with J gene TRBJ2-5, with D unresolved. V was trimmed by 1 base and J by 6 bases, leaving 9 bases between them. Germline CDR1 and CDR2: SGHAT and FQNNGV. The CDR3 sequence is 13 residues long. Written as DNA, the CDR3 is TGTGCCAGCAGCTTAGGGTCCCCAAAGACCCAGTACTTC. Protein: CASSLGSPKTQYF.

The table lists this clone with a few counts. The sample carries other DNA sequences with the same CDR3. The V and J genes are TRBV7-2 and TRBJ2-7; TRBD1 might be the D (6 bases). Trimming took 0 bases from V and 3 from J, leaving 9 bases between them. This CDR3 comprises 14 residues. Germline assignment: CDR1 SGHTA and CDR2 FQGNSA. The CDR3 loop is CASSLATGLYEQYF. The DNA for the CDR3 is TGTGCCAGCAGCTTAGCGACAGGTCTCTACGAGCAGTACTTC.

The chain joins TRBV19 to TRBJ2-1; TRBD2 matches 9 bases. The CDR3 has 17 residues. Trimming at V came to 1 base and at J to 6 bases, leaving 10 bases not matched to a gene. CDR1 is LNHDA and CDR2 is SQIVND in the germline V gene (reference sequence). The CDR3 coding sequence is TGTGCCAGTAGTATAGGTAGGCGCCTAGCGGGATTCAATGAGCAGTTCTTC. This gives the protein CASSIGRRLAGFNEQFF.

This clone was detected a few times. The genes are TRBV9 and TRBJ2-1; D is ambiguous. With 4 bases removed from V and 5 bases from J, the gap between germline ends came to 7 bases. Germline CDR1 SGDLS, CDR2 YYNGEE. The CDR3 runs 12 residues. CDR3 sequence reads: CASSSYNNEQFF. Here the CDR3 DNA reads TGTGCCAGCAGCTCATACAACAATGAGCAGTTCTTC.

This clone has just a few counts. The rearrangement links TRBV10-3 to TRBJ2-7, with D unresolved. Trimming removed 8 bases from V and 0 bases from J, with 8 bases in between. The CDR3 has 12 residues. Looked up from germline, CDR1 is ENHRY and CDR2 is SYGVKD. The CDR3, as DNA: TGTGCCATCGGTGCGACCTCCTACGAGCAGTACTTC. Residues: CAIGATSYEQYF.

This CDR3 is CASDQGTFQETQYF. CDR3 coding DNA: TGCGCCAGCGACCAAGGGACTTTTCAAGAGACCCAGTACTTC. The genes are TRBV10-1 and TRBJ2-5; possibly TRBD2 for D (6 bases). With 8 bases removed from V and 2 bases from J, the gap between germline ends came to 15 bases. This CDR3 contains 14 residues. CDR1 WNHNN and CDR2 SYGVQD come from the germline V gene (reference sequence).

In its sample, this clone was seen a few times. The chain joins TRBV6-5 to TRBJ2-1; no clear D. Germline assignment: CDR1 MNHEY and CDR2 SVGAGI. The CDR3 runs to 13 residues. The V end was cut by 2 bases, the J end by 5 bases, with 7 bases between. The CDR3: CASSYRRHNEQFF. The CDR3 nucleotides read TGTGCCAGCAGTTACCGCCGTCACAATGAGCAGTTCTTC.

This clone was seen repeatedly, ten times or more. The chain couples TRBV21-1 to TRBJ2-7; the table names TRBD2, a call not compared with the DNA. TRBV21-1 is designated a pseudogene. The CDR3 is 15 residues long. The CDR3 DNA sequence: TGTGCCAGCAGCAAACTTGGTAGCGGGAGCCTCGAGCAGTACTTC. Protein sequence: CASSKLGSGSLEQYF.

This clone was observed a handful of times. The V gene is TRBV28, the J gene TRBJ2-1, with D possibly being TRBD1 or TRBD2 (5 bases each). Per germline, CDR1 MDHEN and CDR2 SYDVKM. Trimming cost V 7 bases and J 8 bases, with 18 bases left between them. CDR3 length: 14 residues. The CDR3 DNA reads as TGTGCCAGCACCAGAGCACTAGTGGGGGATGAGCAGTTCTTC. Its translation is CASTRALVGDEQFF.

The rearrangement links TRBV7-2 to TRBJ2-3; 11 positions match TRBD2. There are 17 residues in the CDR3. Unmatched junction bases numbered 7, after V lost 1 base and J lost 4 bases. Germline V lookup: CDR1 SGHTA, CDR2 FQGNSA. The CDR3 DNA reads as TGTGCCAGCAGCTTAGACACTAGCGGGAGTTTCCCAGATACGCAGTATTTT. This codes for CASSLDTSGSFPDTQYF.

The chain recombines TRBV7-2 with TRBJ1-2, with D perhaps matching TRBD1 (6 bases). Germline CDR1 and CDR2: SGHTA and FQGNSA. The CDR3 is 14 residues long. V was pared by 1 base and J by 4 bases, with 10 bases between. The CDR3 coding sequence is TGTGCCAGCAGCTTAGGGGGGCGGCCCTATGGCTACACCTTC. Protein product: CASSLGGRPYGYTF.

The CDR3 coding sequence is TGTGCCAGCATCATGAAGGGGCGCGAGTTTAGGCAGCCCCAGCATTTT. Amino acids: CASIMKGREFRQPQHF. This chain links TRBV7-6 with TRBJ1-5; D perhaps matches TRBD1 (5 bases). Germline V gene sequence: CDR1 SGHVS, CDR2 FNYEAQ. The CDR3 totals 16 residues. The germline V and J ends were trimmed by 7 bases and 7 bases, with 23 bases remaining between them. The complete variable domain, with remaining parts taken from reference TRBV7-6 and TRBJ1-5, reads GAGVSQSPRYKVTKRGQDVALRCDPISGHVSLYWYRQALGQGPEFLTYFNYEAQQDKSGLPNDRFSAERPEGSISTLTIQRTEQRDSAMYRCASIMKGREFRQPQHFGDGTRLSIL.

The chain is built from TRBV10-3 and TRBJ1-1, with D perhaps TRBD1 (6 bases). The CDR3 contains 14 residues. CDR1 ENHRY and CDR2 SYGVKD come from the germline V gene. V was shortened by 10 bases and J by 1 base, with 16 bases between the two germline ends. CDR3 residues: CATLPGQANTEAFF. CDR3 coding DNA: TGTGCCACCCTTCCGGGACAAGCGAACACTGAAGCTTTCTTT.

CDR3 sequence: CARPGWAGGPSTGELFF. DNA of the CDR3: TGTGCCAGGCCCGGCTGGGCGGGAGGGCCAAGCACCGGGGAGCTGTTTTTT. This chain uses TRBV21-1 with TRBJ2-2; TRBD2 is the table's D call, not checked against the DNA. TRBV21-1 has pseudogene status. This CDR3 is 17 amino acids long.

CDR3 coding DNA: TGCAGCGTTAAGGGGGGCTCTTCCCCAACCTACGAGCAGTACTTC. Translating gives CSVKGGSSPTYEQYF. The chain couples TRBV29-1 to TRBJ2-7, with D possibly being TRBD1 or TRBD2 (6 bases each). This CDR3 region has 15 residues. V lost 5 bases, J lost 2 bases, and 19 bases lay in between. Germline assignment: CDR1 SQVTM and CDR2 ANQGSEA.

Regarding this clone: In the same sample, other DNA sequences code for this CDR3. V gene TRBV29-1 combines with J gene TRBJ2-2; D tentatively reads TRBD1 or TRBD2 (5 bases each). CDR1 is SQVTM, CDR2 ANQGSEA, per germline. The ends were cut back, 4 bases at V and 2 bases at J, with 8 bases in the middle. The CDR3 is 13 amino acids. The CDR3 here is CSVGRGNTGELFF. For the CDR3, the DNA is TGCAGCGTTGGCCGGGGCAACACCGGGGAGCTGTTTTTT.

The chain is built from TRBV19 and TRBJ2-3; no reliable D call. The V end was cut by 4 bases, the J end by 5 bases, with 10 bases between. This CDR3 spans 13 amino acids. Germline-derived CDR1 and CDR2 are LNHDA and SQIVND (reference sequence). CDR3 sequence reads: CASSTRKGDTQYF. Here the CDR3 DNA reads TGTGCCAGTAGTACTAGAAAGGGAGATACGCAGTATTTT.

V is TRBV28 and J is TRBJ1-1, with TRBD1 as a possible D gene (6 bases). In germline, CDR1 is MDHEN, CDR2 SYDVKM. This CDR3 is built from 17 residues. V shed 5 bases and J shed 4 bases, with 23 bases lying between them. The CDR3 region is CASSPSGGGQSATEAFF. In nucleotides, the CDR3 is TGTGCCAGCAGTCCCTCGGGCGGTGGACAGTCGGCCACTGAAGCTTTCTTT.